The source of this TCR beta chain is a study of CD8 T cells in Susac syndrome. Per germline, CDR1 SNHLY and CDR2 FYNNEI. The CDR3 runs 13 residues. V was pared by 10 bases and J by 4 bases, with 16 bases between. With random hexamers, reverse transcription was performed on 0.5 to 1 ug of RNA. With immunoSEQ multiplex PCR, TCR beta CDR3 was amplified across 54 Vbeta and 13 Jbeta. TCRdb re-called the immunoSEQ multiplex PCR reads with MiXCR, one entry per CDR3 protein. This table has hundreds of thousands of distinct CDR3 sequences, 80% to 95% appearing once. The T cells that were sequenced for TCR beta were CD8+ and CD4+ cells from blood. Each multiple sclerosis control was a treatment-naive patient with relapsing-remitting disease that was either stable or active. TEMRA cells were enriched by FACS, while CD8+ and CD4+ T cells were obtained through a negative isolation that was performed magnetically.

What was sequenced was CD8+ T cells from PBMCs. The chain recombines TRBV2 with TRBJ2-5; D is perhaps TRBD1 or TRBD2 (5 bases each). The TCR was taken from a human donor with multiple sclerosis. CDR3 residues: CATGTPRVETQYF. The CDR3 bases are TGTGCCACCGGGACCCCAAGGGTAGAGACCCAGTACTTC. The full variable domain, its missing parts supplied by reference TRBV2 and TRBJ2-5, is EPEVTQTPSHQVTQMGQEVILRCVPISNHLYFYWYRQILGQKVEFLVSFYNNEISEKSEIFDDQFSVERPDGSNFTLKIRSTKLEDSAMYFCATGTPRVETQYFGPGTRLLVL.